This T cell receptor (beta chain) comes out of a study of CD8 T cells in Susac syndrome. RNA amounts of about 0.45 to 1 ug underwent reverse transcription with random hexamers. A single record per CDR3 protein comes from TCRdb applying MiXCR to the immunoSEQ multiplex PCR reads. Of approximately 210,000 distinct CDR3 sequences listed, 94% are singletons. The V gene lost 4 bases and the J gene lost 8 bases, with 14 bases spanning the gap. This CDR3 has 13 amino acids. Germline values: CDR1 SQVTM, CDR2 ANQGSEA. The sequenced target, TCR beta, came from blood CD8+ and CD4+ T cells. The TCR sequence derives from a human donor with Susac syndrome. J is TRBJ1-4 and V is TRBV29-1; TRBD1 might be the D (6 bases). Sequencing was done on a sample of CD4+ T cells from PBMCs. Here the CDR3 DNA reads TGCAGCGTTGGGGGGGCAGCCAGCGAAAAACTGTTTTTT. Translation: CSVGGAASEKLFF.